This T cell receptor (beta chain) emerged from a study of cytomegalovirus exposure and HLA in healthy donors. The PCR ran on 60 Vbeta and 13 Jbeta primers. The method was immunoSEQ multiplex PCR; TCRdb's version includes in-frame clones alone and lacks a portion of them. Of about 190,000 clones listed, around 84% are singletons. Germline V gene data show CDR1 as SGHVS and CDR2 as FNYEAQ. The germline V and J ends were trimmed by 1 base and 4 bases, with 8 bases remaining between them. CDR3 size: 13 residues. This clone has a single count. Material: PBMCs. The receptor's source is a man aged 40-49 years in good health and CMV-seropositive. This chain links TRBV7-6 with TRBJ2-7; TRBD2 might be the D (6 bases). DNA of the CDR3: TGTGCCAGCAGCTTAGGGAGGGCGTACGAGCAGTACTTC. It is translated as CASSLGRAYEQYF.